The entry below describes one T cell receptor (beta chain). Germline assignment: CDR1 MGHRA and CDR2 YSYEKL. This CDR3 spans 17 amino acids. The J segment lost 6 bases and the V segment lost 1 base, leaving 10 bases of the junction unmatched. The data were obtained in a study of control samples from healthy donors and cancer patients. Profiled with immunoSEQ multiplex PCR; TCRdb holds only in-frame clones, not every one. The table lists roughly 120,000 clones, 85% to 90% of them singletons, with roughly 2.5% in the top ten. The receptor was derived from a woman in her 70s in good health. The sequenced sample consisted of blood. The rearrangement uses TRBV4-1 and TRBJ2-1, with 9 bases matching TRBD2. The DNA for the CDR3 is TGCGCCAGCAGCCAAGTTTGGAGTAGCGGGGGTCCCAATGAGCAGTTCTTC. Translation: CASSQVWSSGGPNEQFF.